This T cell receptor (beta chain) was sequenced in a study of blood T cell repertoires in COVID-19. Overall study: COVID-19 samples from acute and convalescent phases originated in the United States, Italy and Spain. The analysed material was cDNA or gDNA that came from T cells, B-cell-depleted T cells, or PBMCs.

After removal of 4 bases from V and 4 bases from J, the junction contained 9 bases not matched to a gene. The CDR3 loop spans 16 amino acids. Germline V gene sequence: CDR1 MDHEN, CDR2 SYDVKM. This clone appeared once. The authors' processing: Amplification of reference gene primers was used by the study to estimate nucleated cell counts. Sequencing used immunoSEQ multiplex PCR; TCRdb keeps in-frame clones, though not all of them. For V, J and clone size, that table is used; D and trimming come from the DNA. The sample contains 130,000 to 150,000 clones, over 80% of which appear only once. The clonotype comes from a woman aged 40 to 50 with active or convalescent COVID-19. The sample consisted of peripheral blood. The chain joins TRBV28 to TRBJ2-1; 8 bases agree with TRBD2. The CDR3 nucleotides read TGTGCCAGCAGTTCAAAGCGGGAGAGGGGGTACAATGAGCAGTTCTTC. It is translated as CASSSKRERGYNEQFF.